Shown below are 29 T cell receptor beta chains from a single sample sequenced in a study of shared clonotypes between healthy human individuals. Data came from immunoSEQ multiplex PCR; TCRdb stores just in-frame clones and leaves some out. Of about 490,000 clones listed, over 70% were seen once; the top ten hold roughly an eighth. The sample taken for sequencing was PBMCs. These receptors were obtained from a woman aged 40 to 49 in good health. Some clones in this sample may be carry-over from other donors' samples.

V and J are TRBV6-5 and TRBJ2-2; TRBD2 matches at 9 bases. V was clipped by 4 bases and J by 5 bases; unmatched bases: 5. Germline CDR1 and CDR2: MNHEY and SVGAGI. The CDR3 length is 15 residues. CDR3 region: CASSSLTSGTGELFF. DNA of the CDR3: TGTGCCAGCAGTTCCCTGACTAGCGGTACCGGGGAGCTGTTTTTT.

Written as DNA, the CDR3 is TGTGCCAGCACGTCCAGGGGCGTACTGAACACTGAAGCTTTCTTT. This gives the protein CASTSRGVLNTEAFF. V gene TRBV28 combines with J gene TRBJ1-1; D is perhaps TRBD1 (6 bases). Trimming shortened V by 7 bases and J by 0 bases, and 15 bases separated the two germline ends. Germline loops: CDR1 MDHEN, CDR2 SYDVKM. This CDR3 has 15 amino acids.

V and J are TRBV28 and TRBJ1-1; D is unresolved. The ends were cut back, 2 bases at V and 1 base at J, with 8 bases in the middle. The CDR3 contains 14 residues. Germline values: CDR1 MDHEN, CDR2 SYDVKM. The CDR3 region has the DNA TGTGCCAGCAGTTTAGTCAGGAGGAACACTGAAGCTTTCTTT. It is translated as CASSLVRRNTEAFF.

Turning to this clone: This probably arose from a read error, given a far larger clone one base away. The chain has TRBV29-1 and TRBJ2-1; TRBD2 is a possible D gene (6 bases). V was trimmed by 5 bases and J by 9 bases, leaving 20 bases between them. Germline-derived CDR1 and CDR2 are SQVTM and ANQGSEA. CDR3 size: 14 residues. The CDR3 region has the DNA TGCAGCGTTCGCCGAACTAGCTGGATGGGTGAGCAGTTCTTC. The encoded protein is CSVRRTSWMGEQFF.

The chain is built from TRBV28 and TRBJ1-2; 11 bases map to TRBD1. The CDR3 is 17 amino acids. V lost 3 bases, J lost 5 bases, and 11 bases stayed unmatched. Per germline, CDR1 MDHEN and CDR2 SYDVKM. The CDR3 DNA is TGTGCCAGCAGTTTTTCCTCCCGGACAGGGGGCGCGTATGGCTACACCTTC. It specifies CASSFSSRTGGAYGYTF.

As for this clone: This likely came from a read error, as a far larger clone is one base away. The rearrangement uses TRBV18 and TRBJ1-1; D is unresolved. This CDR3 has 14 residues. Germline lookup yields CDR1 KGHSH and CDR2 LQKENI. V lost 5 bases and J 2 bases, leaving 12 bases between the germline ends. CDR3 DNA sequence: TGTGCCAGCTCAGGGGTAAGCGGAAACACTGAAGCTTTCTTT. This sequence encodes CASSGVSGNTEAFF.

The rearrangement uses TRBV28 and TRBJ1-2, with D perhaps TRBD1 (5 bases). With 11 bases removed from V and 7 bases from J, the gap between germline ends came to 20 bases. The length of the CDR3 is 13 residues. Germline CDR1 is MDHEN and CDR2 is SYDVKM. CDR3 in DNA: TGTGCCGGACGAAAACAGGATCGGCGTGGCTACACCTTC. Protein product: CAGRKQDRRGYTF.

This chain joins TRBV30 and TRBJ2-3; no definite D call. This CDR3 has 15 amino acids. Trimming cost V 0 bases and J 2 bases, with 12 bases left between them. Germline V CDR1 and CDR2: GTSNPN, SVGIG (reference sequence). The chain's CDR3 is CAWSVMASNTDTQYF. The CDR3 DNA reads TGTGCCTGGAGTGTAATGGCCAGCAACACAGATACGCAGTATTTT.

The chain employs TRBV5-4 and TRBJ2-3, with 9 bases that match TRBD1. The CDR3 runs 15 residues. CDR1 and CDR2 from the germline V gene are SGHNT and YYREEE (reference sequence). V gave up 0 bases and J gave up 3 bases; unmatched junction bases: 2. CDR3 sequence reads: CASSLDRGLTDTQYF. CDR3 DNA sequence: TGTGCCAGCAGCTTGGACAGGGGGCTTACAGATACGCAGTATTTT. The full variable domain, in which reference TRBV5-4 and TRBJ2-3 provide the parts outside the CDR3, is ETGVTQSPTHLIKTRGQQVTLRCSSQSGHNTVSWYQQALGQGPQFIFQYYREEENGRGNFPPRFSGLQFPNYSSELNVNALELDDSALYLCASSLDRGLTDTQYFGPGTRLTVL.

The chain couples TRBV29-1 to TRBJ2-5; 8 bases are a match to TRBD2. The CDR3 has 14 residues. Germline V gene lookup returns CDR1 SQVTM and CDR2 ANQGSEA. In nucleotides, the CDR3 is TGCAGACCCCGGGAGGGACACCTCCAAGAGACCCAGTACTTC. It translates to CRPREGHLQETQYF.

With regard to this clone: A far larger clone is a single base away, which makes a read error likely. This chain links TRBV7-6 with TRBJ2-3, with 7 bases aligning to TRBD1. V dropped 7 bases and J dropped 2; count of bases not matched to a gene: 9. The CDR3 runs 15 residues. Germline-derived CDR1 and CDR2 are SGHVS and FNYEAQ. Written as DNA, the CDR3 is TGTGCCAGCAACCTCCACAGGGGAACCACAGATACGCAGTATTTT. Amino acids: CASNLHRGTTDTQYF.

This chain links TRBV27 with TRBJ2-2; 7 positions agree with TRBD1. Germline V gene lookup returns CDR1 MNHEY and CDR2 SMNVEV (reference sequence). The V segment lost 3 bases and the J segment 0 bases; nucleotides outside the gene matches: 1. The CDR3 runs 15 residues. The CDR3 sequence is CASSFQGANTGELFF. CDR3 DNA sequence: TGTGCCAGCAGTTTTCAGGGGGCGAACACCGGGGAGCTGTTTTTT.

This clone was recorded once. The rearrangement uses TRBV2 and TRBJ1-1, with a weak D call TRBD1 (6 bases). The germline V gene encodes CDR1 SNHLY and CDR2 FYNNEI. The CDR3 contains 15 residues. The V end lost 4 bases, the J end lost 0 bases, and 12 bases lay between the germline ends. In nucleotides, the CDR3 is TGTGCCAGCAGTGTATGGGGGGGGCTGAACACTGAAGCTTTCTTT. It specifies CASSVWGGLNTEAFF.

CDR3 protein: CASSLGTISTGELFF. DNA of the CDR3: TGTGCCAGCAGCTTAGGGACTATCAGTACCGGGGAGCTGTTTTTT. The chain combines TRBV7-9 with TRBJ2-2, with D perhaps matching TRBD2 (6 bases). From germline, CDR1 is SEHNR and CDR2 FQNEAQ (reference sequence). The CDR3 loop spans 15 amino acids. V shed 1 base and J shed 5 bases, with 11 bases lying between them.

CDR3 in DNA: TGTGCCAGCAGCCTCTCCCCGACTACTGCAAATGAGCAGTTCTTC. It codes for CASSLSPTTANEQFF. The chain joins TRBV7-9 to TRBJ2-1; TRBD2 might be the D (5 bases). The ends were cut back, 5 bases at V and 7 bases at J, with 18 bases in the middle. The germline V gene encodes CDR1 SEHNR and CDR2 FQNEAQ (reference sequence). This CDR3 is 15 amino acids long.

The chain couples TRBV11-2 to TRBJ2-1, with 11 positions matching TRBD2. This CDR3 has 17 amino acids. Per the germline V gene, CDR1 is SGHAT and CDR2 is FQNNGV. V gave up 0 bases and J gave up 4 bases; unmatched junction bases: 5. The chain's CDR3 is CASSLEVLAGGYNEQFF. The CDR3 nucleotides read TGTGCCAGCAGCTTAGAAGTTTTAGCGGGAGGGTACAATGAGCAGTTCTTC.

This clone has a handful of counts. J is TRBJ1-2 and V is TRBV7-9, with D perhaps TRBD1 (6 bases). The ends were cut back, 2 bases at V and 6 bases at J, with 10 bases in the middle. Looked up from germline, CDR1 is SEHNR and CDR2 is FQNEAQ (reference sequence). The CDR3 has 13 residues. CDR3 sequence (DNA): TGTGCCAGCAGCTTAAATGCAGGGGATGGCTACACCTTC. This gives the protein CASSLNAGDGYTF. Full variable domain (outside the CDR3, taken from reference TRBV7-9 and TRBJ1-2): DTGVSQNPRHKITKRGQNVTFRCDPISEHNRLYWYRQTLGQGPEFLTYFQNEAQLEKSRLLSDRFSAERPKGSFSTLEIQRTEQGDSAMYLCASSLNAGDGYTFGSGTRLTVV.

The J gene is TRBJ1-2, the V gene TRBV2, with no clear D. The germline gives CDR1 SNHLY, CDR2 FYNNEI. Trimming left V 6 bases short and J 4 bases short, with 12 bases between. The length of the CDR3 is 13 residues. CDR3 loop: CASRTTVFYGYTF. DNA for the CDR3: TGTGCCAGCAGGACCACAGTTTTCTATGGCTACACCTTC.

The CDR3 region has the DNA TGTGCCAGCAGCTTGGGGCAGTCTGGAAACACCATATATTTT. Residues: CASSLGQSGNTIYF. The V call is TRBV5-8, the J call TRBJ1-3; the D is unclear. This CDR3 region has 14 residues. V lost 0 bases, J lost 1 base, and 5 bases lay in between. CDR1 and CDR2 from the germline V gene are SGHTS and YDEGEE.

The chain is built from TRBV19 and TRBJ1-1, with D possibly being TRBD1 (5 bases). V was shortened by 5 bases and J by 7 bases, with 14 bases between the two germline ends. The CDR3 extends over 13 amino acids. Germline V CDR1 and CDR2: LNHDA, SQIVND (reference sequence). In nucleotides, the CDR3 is TGTGCCAGTAGTCCTAACGGGGCTTTTGAAGCTTTCTTT. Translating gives CASSPNGAFEAFF.

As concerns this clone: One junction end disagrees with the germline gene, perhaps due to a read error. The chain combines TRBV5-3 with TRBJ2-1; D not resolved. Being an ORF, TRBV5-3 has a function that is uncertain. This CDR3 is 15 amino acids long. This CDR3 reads CASSFDGASYNEQFF. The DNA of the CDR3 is TGTGCCAGCAGCTTTGACGGAGCTTCCTACAATGAGCAGTTCTTC.

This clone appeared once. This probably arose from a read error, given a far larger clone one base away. CDR3: CACSGDSYNEQFF. In DNA form, the CDR3 reads TGTGCCTGTAGTGGGGACAGCTACAATGAGCAGTTCTTC. The V and J genes are TRBV30 and TRBJ2-1, with 7 bases lining up with TRBD1. The CDR3 extends over 13 amino acids. Germline loops: CDR1 GTSNPN, CDR2 SVGIG (reference sequence).

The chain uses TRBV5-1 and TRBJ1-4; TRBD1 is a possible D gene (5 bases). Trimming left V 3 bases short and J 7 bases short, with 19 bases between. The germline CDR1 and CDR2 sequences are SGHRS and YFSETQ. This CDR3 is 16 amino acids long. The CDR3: CASSYVAGTRGEKLFF. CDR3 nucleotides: TGCGCCAGCAGCTACGTTGCCGGGACGCGGGGTGAAAAACTGTTTTTT.

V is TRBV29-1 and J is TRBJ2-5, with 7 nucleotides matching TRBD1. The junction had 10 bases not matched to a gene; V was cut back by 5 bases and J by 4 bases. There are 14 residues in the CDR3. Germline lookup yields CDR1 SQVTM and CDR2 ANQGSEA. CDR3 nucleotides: TGCAGCGTTTCTTCGACAGGGTCACGAGAGACCCAGTACTTC. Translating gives CSVSSTGSRETQYF.

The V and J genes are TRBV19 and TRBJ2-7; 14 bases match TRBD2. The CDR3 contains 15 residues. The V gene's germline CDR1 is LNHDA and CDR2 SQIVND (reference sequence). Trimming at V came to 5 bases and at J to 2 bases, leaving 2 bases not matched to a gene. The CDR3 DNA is TGTGCCAGTAGTCAGGGACTAGCGGGAGCCTACGAGCAGTACTTC. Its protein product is CASSQGLAGAYEQYF.

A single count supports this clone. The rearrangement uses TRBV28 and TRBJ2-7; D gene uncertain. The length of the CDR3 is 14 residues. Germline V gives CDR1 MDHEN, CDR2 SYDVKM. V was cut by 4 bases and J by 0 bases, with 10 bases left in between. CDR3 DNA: TGTGCCAGCAGTTCTCCCTCGATCTCCTACGAGCAGTACTTC. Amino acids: CASSSPSISYEQYF.

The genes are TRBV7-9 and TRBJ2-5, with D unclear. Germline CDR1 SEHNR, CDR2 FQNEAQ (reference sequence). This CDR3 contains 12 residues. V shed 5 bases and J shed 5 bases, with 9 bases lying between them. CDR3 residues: CASSRVGETQYF. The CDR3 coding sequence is TGTGCCAGCAGCAGAGTGGGGGAGACCCAGTACTTC.

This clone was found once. The CDR3, as DNA: TGTGCCAGCAGCGCTGGCAGGTCCTACGAGCAGTACTTC. Translated: CASSAGRSYEQYF. The rearrangement joins TRBV7-6 to TRBJ2-7; no clear D gene. Trimming cost V 5 bases and J 1 base, with 9 bases left between them. CDR1 and CDR2 from the germline V gene are SGHVS and FNYEAQ. The CDR3 extends over 13 amino acids.

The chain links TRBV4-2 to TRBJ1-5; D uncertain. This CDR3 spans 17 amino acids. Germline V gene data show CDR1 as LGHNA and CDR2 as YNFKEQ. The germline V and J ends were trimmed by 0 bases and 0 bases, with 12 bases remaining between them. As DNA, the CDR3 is TGTGCCAGCAGCCAAGAGAGCTGGGGTCTTAGCAATCAGCCCCAGCATTTT. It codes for CASSQESWGLSNQPQHF.